One sample yielded the 6 T cell receptor beta chains listed below, sequenced in a study of T cell repertoires in breast cancer. During the second nested PCR, blocking oligonucleotides suppressed genes that were not paired. TCRdb re-called the emulsion pairing reads with MiXCR, one entry per CDR3 protein. The data show approximately 37,000 distinct CDR3 sequences, less than 55% seen once. Paired alpha-beta TCRs of CD8+ T cells were analyzed by expanded emulsion RT-PCR. Sequenced material: CD8+ T cells. Receptors originate from a pool of human donors with breast cancer or a healthy control (not recorded which).

The V gene is TRBV11-2, the J gene TRBJ1-2; TRBD1 aligns across 7 bases. The CDR3 consists of 17 residues. V dropped 5 bases and J dropped 2; count of bases not matched to a gene: 14. Per germline, CDR1 SGHAT and CDR2 FQNNGV. The CDR3 DNA follows: TGTGCCAGCAGCCCGACAGGAGGACAGGCCCTCAACTATGGCTACACCTTC. This gives the protein CASSPTGGQALNYGYTF.

The J gene is TRBJ1-5, the V gene TRBV2; D uncertain. The CDR3 consists of 15 residues. Deletions cut 4 bases from V and 5 bases from J, with 15 bases between. CDR1 and CDR2 from the germline V gene are SNHLY and FYNNEI. The CDR3 region is CASSALDGEYQPQHF. The CDR3 DNA sequence: TGTGCCAGCAGTGCACTCGACGGGGAATATCAGCCCCAGCATTTT.

The gene calls are TRBV7-6 and TRBJ1-4, with D possibly matching TRBD1 (5 bases). The CDR3 spans 14 residues. The V end lost 5 bases, the J end lost 4 bases, and 11 bases lay between the germline ends. CDR1 is SGHVS, CDR2 FNYEAQ, per germline. The CDR3 here is CASSERQSNEKLFF. The CDR3 region has the DNA TGTGCCAGCAGCGAGCGACAGAGTAATGAAAAACTGTTTTTT.

The chain combines TRBV20-1 with TRBJ1-5; 7 bases align to TRBD1. The length of the CDR3 is 13 residues. Germline lookup yields CDR1 DFQATT and CDR2 SNEGSKA (reference sequence). The V gene end was trimmed by 1 base and the J gene end by 7 bases; junction bases not matched to a gene: 4. The CDR3 coding sequence is TGCAGTGCTAGAGTGACAGGGAGCCAGCCCCAGCATTTT. Translated: CSARVTGSQPQHF.

V is TRBV7-6 and J is TRBJ1-1; D not certain. The V end lost 1 base, the J end lost 2 bases, and 11 bases lay between the germline ends. The CDR3 has 15 amino acids. Germline loops: CDR1 SGHVS, CDR2 FNYEAQ. In DNA form, the CDR3 reads TGTGCCAGCAGCTTAGGACTAGCGGGTAACACTGAAGCTTTCTTT. It yields the protein CASSLGLAGNTEAFF.

A remark on this clonotype: This could be a read error, since a much larger clone is one nucleotide away. This chain links TRBV27 with TRBJ2-7, with D maybe TRBD1 (6 bases). Germline CDR1 MNHEY, CDR2 SMNVEV (reference sequence). The CDR3 extends over 13 amino acids. The V end was cut by 2 bases, the J end by 8 bases, with 13 bases between. The CDR3 is CASSLRGGGKQYF. CDR3 DNA: TGTGCCAGCAGTTTAAGAGGGGGTGGAAAGCAGTACTTC.